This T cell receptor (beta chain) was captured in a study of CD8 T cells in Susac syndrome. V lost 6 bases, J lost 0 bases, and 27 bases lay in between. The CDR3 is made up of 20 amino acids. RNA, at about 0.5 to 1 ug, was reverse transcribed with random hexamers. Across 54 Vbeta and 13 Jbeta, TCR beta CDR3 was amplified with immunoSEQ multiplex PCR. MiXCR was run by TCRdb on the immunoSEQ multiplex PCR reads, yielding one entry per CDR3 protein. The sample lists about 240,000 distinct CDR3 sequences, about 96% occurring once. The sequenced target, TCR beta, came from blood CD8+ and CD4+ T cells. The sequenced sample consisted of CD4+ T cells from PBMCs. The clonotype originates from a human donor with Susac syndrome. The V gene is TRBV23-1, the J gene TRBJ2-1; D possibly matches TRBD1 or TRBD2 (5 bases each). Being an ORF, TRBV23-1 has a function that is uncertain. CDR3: CASRPTRKGTTLSSYNEQFF. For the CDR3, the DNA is TGCGCCAGCAGACCTACTCGGAAAGGGACCACTCTCAGCTCCTACAATGAGCAGTTCTTC.